Below, 31 T cell receptor beta chains from the same sample are listed, as sequenced in a study of beta chain features in type 1 diabetes. Study results and caveats: Shortening that was moderate but significant affected the TCRB CDR3s of Type 1 diabetes patients in all four CD4+ subsets.

No antigen is known for these receptors. Expressed TCRB transcripts were sequenced after all isolated RNA was converted to cDNA. Generated by immunoSEQ multiplex PCR, the TCRdb table keeps only in-frame clones and is missing some. This table holds 240,000 or so clones, more than 11% found once. Sequencing was performed on naive CD4+ T cells from blood. These receptor sequences come from a man aged 25 to 40 with type 1 diabetes.

This clone was observed a handful of times. The V gene is TRBV7-9, the J gene TRBJ1-1; 10 positions agree with TRBD1. Per the germline V gene, CDR1 is SEHNR and CDR2 is FQNEAQ (reference sequence). The CDR3 length is 15 residues. With 1 base clipped from V and 9 bases from J, the junction kept 8 bases outside the gene matches. CDR3 sequence reads: CASSLGQGATVKAFF. CDR3 bases: TGTGCCAGCAGCTTAGGACAGGGGGCGACCGTCAAAGCTTTCTTT.

The V gene is TRBV5-1, the J gene TRBJ2-1, with TRBD2 matching 14 bases. V trimming: 3 bases; J trimming: 5 bases; junction bases outside the gene matches: 1. Looked up from germline, CDR1 is SGHRS and CDR2 is YFSETQ. This CDR3 has 15 residues. The CDR3 sequence is CASSSGLAGDNEQFF. The CDR3 coding sequence is TGCGCCAGCAGCTCGGGACTAGCGGGGGACAATGAGCAGTTCTTC. Filled out from reference TRBV5-1 and TRBJ2-1, the complete variable domain reads KAGVTQTPRYLIKTRGQQVTLSCSPISGHRSVSWYQQTPGQGLQFLFEYFSETQRNKGNFPGRFSGRQFSNSRSEMNVSTLELGDSALYLCASSSGLAGDNEQFFGPGTRLTVL.

This clone has only a few counts. The chain employs TRBV30 and TRBJ1-1, with 11 positions matching TRBD1. The CDR3 runs 12 residues. The V segment lost 8 bases and the J segment 5 bases; nucleotides outside the gene matches: 4. Per germline, CDR1 GTSNPN and CDR2 SVGIG (reference sequence). The CDR3 region has the DNA TGTGCCGGACAGGGGGCGAAGACTGAAGCTTTCTTT. Translating it yields CAGQGAKTEAFF.

The chain is built from TRBV5-1 and TRBJ2-4, with TRBD2 as a possible D gene (5 bases). Trimming cost V 4 bases and J 0 bases, with 14 bases left between them. This CDR3 has 16 amino acids. Germline V gene data show CDR1 as SGHRS and CDR2 as YFSETQ. The CDR3 coding sequence is TGCGCCAGCAGCACTGGACTCCAGCTAGCCAAAAACATTCAGTACTTC. This sequence encodes CASSTGLQLAKNIQYF. Full variable domain (missing parts from reference TRBV5-1 and TRBJ2-4): KAGVTQTPRYLIKTRGQQVTLSCSPISGHRSVSWYQQTPGQGLQFLFEYFSETQRNKGNFPGRFSGRQFSNSRSEMNVSTLELGDSALYLCASSTGLQLAKNIQYFGAGTRLSVL.

The genes are TRBV5-6 and TRBJ1-6; TRBD1 agrees at 8 bases. The CDR3 has 16 amino acids. Germline V gene lookup returns CDR1 SGHDT and CDR2 YYEEEE. V shed 4 bases, J shed 0 bases, and the junction held 3 bases outside the gene matches. CDR3 residues: CASSGTGSSYNSPLHF. In nucleotides, the CDR3 is TGTGCCAGCAGCGGGACAGGTAGCTCCTATAATTCACCCCTCCACTTT.

This clone was picked up a small number of times. This chain links TRBV7-2 with TRBJ2-1, with 8 bases matching TRBD2. Germline V gene lookup returns CDR1 SGHTA and CDR2 FQGNSA. The J segment lost 8 bases and the V segment lost 2 bases, leaving 11 bases of the junction unmatched. CDR3 length equals 16 residues. The CDR3 DNA is TGTGCCAGCAGCTTAAGCGTAACGGGAGGGGTCCATGAGCAGTTCTTC. Encoded protein: CASSLSVTGGVHEQFF.

The chain joins TRBV7-8 to TRBJ1-6; possibly TRBD1 for D (5 bases). Trimming removed 4 bases at V and 5 bases at J, with 9 bases between. Germline V lookup: CDR1 SGHVS, CDR2 FQNEAQ. The length of the CDR3 is 14 residues. In DNA form, the CDR3 reads TGTGCCAGCAGCTCGGGACTAGATAATTCACCCCTCCACTTT. Protein product: CASSSGLDNSPLHF.

The rearrangement uses TRBV18 and TRBJ1-5, with D tentatively TRBD1 (6 bases). In germline, CDR1 is KGHSH, CDR2 LQKENI. Trimming removed 2 bases at V and 6 bases at J, with 8 bases between. The CDR3 loop spans 13 amino acids. The CDR3 DNA is TGTGCCAGCTCACCAGACAGGCGTCAGCCCCAGCATTTT. It encodes CASSPDRRQPQHF.

CDR3 protein: CSVQGATGELFF. The CDR3 DNA follows: TGCAGCGTTCAGGGGGCCACCGGGGAGCTGTTTTTT. The chain couples TRBV29-1 to TRBJ2-2; 8 bases align to TRBD1. The CDR3 length is 12 residues. The germline V gene has CDR1 SQVTM and CDR2 ANQGSEA. V shed 5 bases, J shed 4 bases, and the junction held 0 bases outside the gene matches.

The rearrangement joins TRBV4-1 to TRBJ2-7, with a weak D call TRBD1 (6 bases). Germline lookup yields CDR1 MGHRA and CDR2 YSYEKL. This CDR3 comprises 14 residues. The V end was cut by 4 bases, the J end by 3 bases, with 13 bases between. The CDR3 nucleotides are TGCGCCAGCAGCCCGGCCGGACAGTTCTACGAGCAGTACTTC. Protein: CASSPAGQFYEQYF.

This chain uses TRBV19 with TRBJ1-1; D is unclear. CDR1 and CDR2 from the germline V gene are LNHDA and SQIVND (reference sequence). V lost 10 bases and J lost 1, with 13 bases in between. The CDR3 is 13 amino acids. CDR3 DNA sequence: TGTGCCACTCGAGGGCGGCCGAACACTGAAGCTTTCTTT. This gives the protein CATRGRPNTEAFF.

This clone was picked up a small number of times. CDR3 bases: TGTGCCAGCAGCCAACAAGGGGGCACTGAAGCTTTCTTT. This codes for CASSQQGGTEAFF. V usage is TRBV14 and J usage is TRBJ1-1; D might be TRBD1 (6 bases). V was cut by 2 bases and J by 4 bases, with 8 bases left in between. The CDR3 is made up of 13 amino acids. CDR1 and CDR2 from the germline V gene are SGHDN and FVKESK. Variable domain in full (rest from reference TRBV14 and TRBJ1-1): EAGVTQFPSHSVIEKGQTVTLRCDPISGHDNLYWYRRVMGKEIKFLLHFVKESKQDESGMPNNRFLAERTGGTYSTLKVQPAELEDSGVYFCASSQQGGTEAFFGQGTRLTVV.

This clone was counted between two and nine times. The chain joins TRBV5-1 to TRBJ1-2; TRBD1 might be the D (6 bases). Germline lookup yields CDR1 SGHRS and CDR2 YFSETQ. The CDR3 sequence is 12 residues long. V lost 4 bases and J 5 bases, leaving 9 bases between the germline ends. CDR3 DNA sequence: TGCGCCAGCAGCACGGACAGTTATGGCTACACCTTC. Its translation is CASSTDSYGYTF.

This clone has only one observation. The V call is TRBV19, the J call TRBJ1-1; possible D gene TRBD1, 5 bases. This CDR3 is built from 15 residues. V lost 3 bases and J lost 0, with 11 bases in between. The V gene's germline CDR1 is LNHDA and CDR2 SQIVND (reference sequence). Written as DNA, the CDR3 is TGTGCCAGTAGTATTAGACAGCCAATGAACACTGAAGCTTTCTTT. As protein: CASSIRQPMNTEAFF. Full variable domain (outside the CDR3, taken from reference TRBV19 and TRBJ1-1): DGGITQSPKYLFRKEGQNVTLSCEQNLNHDAMYWYRQDPGQGLRLIYYSQIVNDFQKGDIAEGYSVSREKKESFPLTVTSAQKNPTAFYLCASSIRQPMNTEAFFGQGTRLTVV.

V gene TRBV14 combines with J gene TRBJ1-2, with 7 bases aligning to TRBD1. V trimming: 4 bases; J trimming: 2 bases; junction bases outside the gene matches: 7. Germline loops: CDR1 SGHDN, CDR2 FVKESK. There are 15 residues in the CDR3. CDR3: CASSPRTGVNYGYTF. The CDR3 DNA reads TGTGCCAGCAGCCCCCGGACAGGTGTGAACTATGGCTACACCTTC. Full variable domain (remainder filled in from reference TRBV14 and TRBJ1-2): EAGVTQFPSHSVIEKGQTVTLRCDPISGHDNLYWYRRVMGKEIKFLLHFVKESKQDESGMPNNRFLAERTGGTYSTLKVQPAELEDSGVYFCASSPRTGVNYGYTFGSGTRLTVV.

This clone occurred a few times. The chain recombines TRBV5-4 with TRBJ2-7, with 14 bases aligning to TRBD2. Germline V gene sequence: CDR1 SGHNT, CDR2 YYREEE (reference sequence). The CDR3 spans 15 residues. Germline trimming cut 4 bases from V and 4 bases from J; bases unmatched to any gene: 4. CDR3 in amino acids: CASSPGLAGGYEQYF. CDR3 DNA: TGTGCCAGCAGCCCCGGACTAGCGGGAGGTTACGAGCAGTACTTC.

This clone was recorded a few times. The rearrangement uses TRBV5-1 and TRBJ1-2; D is undetermined. The V gene's germline CDR1 is SGHRS and CDR2 YFSETQ. The CDR3 spans 13 residues. With 7 bases removed from V and 0 bases from J, the gap between germline ends came to 10 bases. CDR3 DNA sequence: TGCGCCAGCGGAGGACTTACTAACTATGGCTACACCTTC. Protein sequence: CASGGLTNYGYTF.

This rearrangement joins TRBV15 to TRBJ1-2; D possibly corresponds to TRBD1 (6 bases). Trimming stripped 4 bases from V and 4 bases from J, with 10 bases between. CDR1 is LNHNV, CDR2 YYDKDF, per germline (reference sequence). CDR3 length: 13 residues. This CDR3 is CATSTDRLYGYTF. The CDR3 DNA sequence: TGTGCCACCAGCACAGACAGGCTCTATGGCTACACCTTC.

The CDR3: CASTGQIGTEAFF. DNA for the CDR3: TGTGCCAGCACAGGGCAGATAGGAACTGAAGCTTTCTTT. The chain employs TRBV6-5 and TRBJ1-1, with a weak D call TRBD1 (5 bases). V was cut by 7 bases and J by 5 bases, with 14 bases left in between. The CDR3 length is 13 residues. Germline values: CDR1 MNHEY, CDR2 SVGAGI.

This clone was seen only a few times. Other DNA sequences from this sample encode an identical CDR3 as well. This chain links TRBV18 with TRBJ1-1; D remains ambiguous. The CDR3 spans 13 residues. Germline CDR1 KGHSH, CDR2 LQKENI. V was shortened by 2 bases and J by 2 bases, with 6 bases between the two germline ends. CDR3 nucleotide sequence: TGTGCCAGCTCACCAGAGCGAAACACTGAAGCTTTCTTT. Protein product: CASSPERNTEAFF.

V and J are TRBV2 and TRBJ2-7; TRBD1 aligns across 9 bases. Germline CDR1 reads SNHLY; CDR2 reads FYNNEI. This CDR3 spans 15 amino acids. The ends lost 2 bases at V and 3 bases at J; junction bases unmatched: 5. The CDR3 sequence is CASSERATGGYEQYF. Here the CDR3 DNA reads TGTGCCAGCAGTGAAAGGGCGACAGGGGGCTACGAGCAGTACTTC.

V is TRBV30 and J is TRBJ1-1, with D unclear. V was shortened by 0 bases and J by 0 bases, with 11 bases between the two germline ends. This CDR3 spans 15 amino acids. Germline-derived CDR1 and CDR2 are GTSNPN and SVGIG (reference sequence). The CDR3 coding sequence is TGTGCCTGGAGTGTAATTGGCCCCTTGAACACTGAAGCTTTCTTT. The encoded protein is CAWSVIGPLNTEAFF.

V usage is TRBV5-1 and J usage is TRBJ2-6; 8 bases are a match to TRBD2. The CDR3 is 17 amino acids. V shed 2 bases, J shed 0 bases, and the junction held 4 bases outside the gene matches. CDR1 is SGHRS, CDR2 YFSETQ, per germline. The CDR3, as DNA: TGCGCCAGCAGCTTCTCCAGCGGGAGCTCTGGGGCCAACGTCCTGACTTTC. Translating gives CASSFSSGSSGANVLTF.

The rearrangement links TRBV2 to TRBJ2-5; the D gene is possibly TRBD1 (5 bases). Germline V gene lookup returns CDR1 SNHLY and CDR2 FYNNEI. There are 13 residues in the CDR3. Trimming cost V 6 bases and J 1 base, with 9 bases left between them. CDR3 sequence reads: CASSLDIQETQYF. The CDR3 bases are TGTGCCAGCAGCTTGGACATCCAAGAGACCCAGTACTTC.

The chain is built from TRBV10-3 and TRBJ2-7, with 10 bases aligning to TRBD1. V lost 2 bases to trimming and J lost 3 bases; unmatched junction nucleotides: 4. Germline CDR1 is ENHRY and CDR2 is SYGVKD. The CDR3 is 15 amino acids. The CDR3 loop reads CAISERTGGLYEQYF. The CDR3 DNA sequence: TGTGCCATCAGTGAGAGGACAGGGGGACTCTACGAGCAGTACTTC.

CDR3 in DNA: TGTGCTAGTGGTTTGCCGCCGACAGGGCTGGCAGATACGCAGTATTTT. Its protein is CASGLPPTGLADTQYF. The chain carries TRBV12-5 and TRBJ2-3; 7 bases are a match to TRBD1. CDR1 LGHNT and CDR2 FRNRAP come from the germline V gene. V trimming: 2 bases; J trimming: 4 bases; junction bases outside the gene matches: 9. CDR3 size: 16 residues.

This clone was picked up a small number of times. The V and J genes are TRBV7-2 and TRBJ2-3, with 12 bases lining up with TRBD2. This CDR3 comprises 18 residues. V was pared by 1 base and J by 5 bases, with 10 bases of the junction left unmatched. Germline CDR1 SGHTA, CDR2 FQGNSA. DNA of the CDR3: TGTGCCAGCAGCTTAGACCTTGTGACTAGCGGGAGTAAAGATACGCAGTATTTT. This codes for CASSLDLVTSGSKDTQYF. Together with reference TRBV7-2 and TRBJ2-3, the CDR3 gives the full variable domain: GAGVSQSPSNKVTEKGKDVELRCDPISGHTALYWYRQSLGQGLEFLIYFQGNSAPDKSGLPSDRFSAERTGGSVSTLTIQRTQQEDSAVYLCASSLDLVTSGSKDTQYFGPGTRLTVL.

In the case of this clone: Different DNA sequences within this sample yield the same CDR3. This rearrangement joins TRBV20-1 to TRBJ1-2; D may be TRBD1 (5 bases). Per the germline V gene, CDR1 is DFQATT and CDR2 is SNEGSKA (reference sequence). This CDR3 contains 11 residues. The V and J ends lost 2 bases and 7 bases respectively, with 8 bases between them. CDR3 loop: CSARLGGGYTF. The CDR3, as DNA: TGCAGTGCTAGACTGGGGGGTGGCTACACCTTC.

The rearrangement links TRBV2 to TRBJ1-1; TRBD1 matches 7 bases. V was clipped by 5 bases and J by 4 bases; unmatched bases: 1. The germline V gene encodes CDR1 SNHLY and CDR2 FYNNEI. The CDR3 extends over 12 amino acids. The CDR3 DNA reads as TGTGCCAGCAGTACAGGGGTCACTGAAGCTTTCTTT. This codes for CASSTGVTEAFF. The full variable domain, with the rest looked up from reference TRBV2 and TRBJ1-1, is EPEVTQTPSHQVTQMGQEVILRCVPISNHLYFYWYRQILGQKVEFLVSFYNNEISEKSEIFDDQFSVERPDGSNFTLKIRSTKLEDSAMYFCASSTGVTEAFFGQGTRLTVV.

The rearrangement links TRBV5-1 to TRBJ2-4, with TRBD1 matching over 7 bases. Unmatched junction bases numbered 5, after V lost 2 bases and J lost 6 bases. This CDR3 spans 14 amino acids. The germline V gene has CDR1 SGHRS and CDR2 YFSETQ. The CDR3 spells CASSFDRDTNIQYF. The CDR3 DNA follows: TGCGCCAGCAGCTTTGACAGGGATACAAACATTCAGTACTTC.

In the case of this clone: Sequence at one end of the junction differs from germline and may be a read error. The gene calls are TRBV7-7 and TRBJ2-5; D gene ambiguous. The CDR3 length is 13 residues. Germline V CDR1 and CDR2: SSHAT, FNYEAQ (reference sequence). The CDR3 protein is CASSHGFQETQYF. CDR3 nucleotide sequence: TGTGCTAGCAGCCACGGGTTTCAAGAGACCCAGTACTTC.